This TCR beta chain originates from a study of CD8 T cells in Susac syndrome. Overall study context: Within the sequenced group of Susac syndrome patients, about 6 showed active disease and fewer than 10 were in remission.

The CDR3 has 15 residues. Trimming took off 1 base at V and 2 bases at J, with 11 bases between the two ends. CDR1 is SGHTA, CDR2 FQGNSA, per germline. A quantity of about 0.5 to 1 ug RNA underwent reverse transcription using random hexamers. TCR beta CDR3 was amplified by immunoSEQ covering 54 Vbeta and 13 Jbeta. Via MiXCR, TCRdb re-called the immunoSEQ multiplex PCR reads, giving one row per CDR3 protein. The profile shows about 180,000 distinct CDR3 sequences, around 94% of them singletons. This clonotype was counted only a few times. The sample was CD4+ T cells from PBMCs. The chain carries TRBV7-2 and TRBJ1-2; D possibly corresponds to TRBD1 (5 bases). This sequence originates from a human donor with Susac syndrome. Here the CDR3 DNA reads TGTGCCAGCAGCTTAGTCGGGGGATGGAACTATGGCTACACCTTC. Translated: CASSLVGGWNYGYTF.